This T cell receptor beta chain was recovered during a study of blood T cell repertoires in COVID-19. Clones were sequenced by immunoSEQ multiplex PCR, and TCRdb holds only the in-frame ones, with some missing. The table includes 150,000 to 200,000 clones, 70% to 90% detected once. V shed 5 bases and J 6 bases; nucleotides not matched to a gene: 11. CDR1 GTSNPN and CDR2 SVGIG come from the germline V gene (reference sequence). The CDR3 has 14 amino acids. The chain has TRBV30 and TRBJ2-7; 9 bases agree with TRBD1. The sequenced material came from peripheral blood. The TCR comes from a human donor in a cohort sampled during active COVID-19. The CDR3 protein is CAWGRWDRDSEQYF. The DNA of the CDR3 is TGTGCCTGGGGGAGGTGGGACAGGGATAGCGAGCAGTACTTC.